Below, one T cell receptor (beta chain) is given with its context. Antigen: not known. Naivety among CD8 cells was defined by CD45RO negativity and positive CCR7 selection, thereby excluding terminally differentiated effector memory CD45RA+ cells. This specimen comes from a study of shared clonotypes between healthy human individuals. Turning to the study itself: Each donor had three CD4 naive, three CD4 memory, two CD8 naive and one CD8 memory plate.

Produced via immunoSEQ multiplex PCR; TCRdb's table is partial and in-frame only. The sample includes 800,000 to 950,000 clones, 96% of them seen just once. Regarding the study as a whole: Naive CD4 clonotype sharing across several donors was around 5%. Specimens sampled were limited to blood, with tissue repertoires likely differing.

The sequence was obtained from a young man in good health. The specimen sequenced was naive CD8+ T cells sorted from blood.

CDR3 in amino acids: CASSLMRYNEQFF. CDR3 DNA: TGTGCCAGCAGCTTAATGCGTTACAATGAGCAGTTCTTC. The rearrangement links TRBV11-2 to TRBJ2-1; D remains ambiguous. Germline CDR1 is SGHAT and CDR2 is FQNNGV. Trimming left V 2 bases short and J 4 bases short, with 6 bases between. The CDR3 length is 13 residues.